Sequencing of this T cell receptor beta chain was carried out in a study of CD8 T cells in ankylosing spondylitis. This clonotype appeared many times. The ends lost 5 bases at V and 2 bases at J; junction bases unmatched: 8. Germline CDR1 is SEHNR and CDR2 is FQNEAQ (reference sequence). This CDR3 region has 16 residues. It was by quantitative 5'-RACE with molecular barcodes that TCR beta libraries were made. In TCRdb, the 5' RACE reads were re-called with MiXCR into one record per CDR3 protein. Of about 250,000 distinct CDR3 sequences listed, roughly a tenth are singletons. This TCR was recovered from a male donor with ankylosing spondylitis or in good health (not recorded which). The V call is TRBV7-9, the J call TRBJ2-7; TRBD2 matches 11 bases. The sample was blood, either unsorted or a sorted T cell fraction (not recorded which). CDR3 amino acids: CASSPGLAGEPYEQYF. CDR3 nucleotide sequence: TGTGCCAGCAGCCCCGGACTAGCGGGCGAACCCTACGAGCAGTACTTC.